Reported below is one T cell receptor beta chain. This clonotype came up a few times. The antigen it binds to is not known. The junction does not match germline at one end; this may be a read error. Reading the germline V gene gives CDR1 MNHNS and CDR2 SASEGT. The CDR3 measures 10 amino acids from cysteine to phenylalanine. Left in the record is the CDR3 DNA by itself, 30 bases read in frame from the first base. For the unsorted PBMC libraries, 2 million PBMCs were stored in RNAlater at -80 degrees C until RNA extraction and were used to generate the libraries. Multiple sclerosis patients were enrolled in a US clinical protocol evaluating disease progression by magnetic resonance imaging. PBMCs were separated from peripheral blood using Ficoll-Hypaque density gradient centrifugation and then cryopreserved in liquid nitrogen. cDNA was synthesized by template-switch 5'RACE using a primer with a 10-nucleotide random unique molecular identifier that tagged each TCR transcript. Each sequencing run produced over 180 million TCR-beta sequences covering 15-18 subjects. The RNeasy kit was used to extract total RNA. The KAPA Real-time Library Amplification kit was used to amplify TCR-beta VDJ regions with primers targeting the TCR constant region and the 5'RACE anchor. Sample indexes and Illumina adaptors were added in a first PCR, after which library yield was increased in a second PCR. After Ampure bead purification, the TCR product of roughly 650 bp was size-selected on a 2% E-gel SizeSelection system. Before pooling, library quality was assessed on a Bioanalyzer, concentration was determined with Qubit, and library quantification was performed with the Kapa Library Quantification kit. Libraries were sequenced paired-end 2 x 150 bp on an Illumina HiSeq 2500. To increase sequence diversity, roughly 24-30% phiX was spiked into each library pool. The paper's processing steps were these. Quality-filtered reads were processed with the UMI-based MiGEC pipeline, and over 80% of raw TCR sequences were removed by the MiGEC pipeline during error correction. VDJ genes were aligned to IMGT germline references, and clonotypes were defined by unique CDR3 amino acid sequence plus V-J genes. Clonal expansion, Shannon diversity, and CDR3 relatedness (CalcPairwiseDistances, ClusterSamples) were evaluated with VDJtools, and phylogenetic trees were built with CLCbio workbench. A clone was classed as expanded if it had 8 or more unique UMIs, a cutoff based on coefficient-of-variation modelling across technical triplicates. TCRdb handled the public reads itself, with Q25 trimming in fastp and clone calling in MiXCR, and kept productive beta chains. All rows with the same CDR3 protein become a single entry with the most common DNA and genes. The V and J calls reflect TCRdb's pipeline rather than the authors' work. In this sample the table shows tens of thousands of distinct CDR3 sequences, about 4.2% of which occur a single time. The top ten clones comprise around 2.8% of the sample.

The data are from a study of neurological immune-mediated disorders (dated by TCRdb to about 2019). For the wider study: Of the approximately 34 multiple sclerosis patients, some 30 had relapsing-remitting MS and 3 had secondary progressive MS. Longitudinal samples, technical triplicates and paired sorted CD4+ and CD8+ T-cell subsets, alongside PBMC samples, were included among the 90 to 130 TCR-beta libraries. The cohort was made up of about 65 subjects, consisting of 14 HAM/TSP patients, 35 or so multiple sclerosis patients and around 20 healthy controls. Peripheral blood TCR-beta repertoires from patients with HTLV-I-associated myelopathy (HAM/TSP), patients with multiple sclerosis, and healthy controls were compared in the study using UMI-based sequencing. The investigation overall reported the following: Repertoires from 18 of 34 MS patients were grouped by phylogenetic analysis into a cluster of related CDR3 sequences, suggesting a possible repertoire-level signature. Expanded clones from different subjects shared no identical CDR3 amino acid sequences, which suggests that TCR-beta repertoires were private in all groups. No association of the MS cluster with clinical or MRI features was observed, and the need for larger cohorts was stated by the authors. TCR clonal expansion was highest in HAM/TSP patients and lowest in MS patients, with MS patients falling below even healthy controls.

The TCR comes from a man aged 45-65 years with multiple sclerosis. Input material: PBMCs. This chain is built from TRBV6-1 and TRBJ1-5; the D gene identity is not certain. For the CDR3, the sequence is CACGRQPQNF. DNA sequence: TGTGCCTGCGGTCGTCAGCCCCAGAATTTT.